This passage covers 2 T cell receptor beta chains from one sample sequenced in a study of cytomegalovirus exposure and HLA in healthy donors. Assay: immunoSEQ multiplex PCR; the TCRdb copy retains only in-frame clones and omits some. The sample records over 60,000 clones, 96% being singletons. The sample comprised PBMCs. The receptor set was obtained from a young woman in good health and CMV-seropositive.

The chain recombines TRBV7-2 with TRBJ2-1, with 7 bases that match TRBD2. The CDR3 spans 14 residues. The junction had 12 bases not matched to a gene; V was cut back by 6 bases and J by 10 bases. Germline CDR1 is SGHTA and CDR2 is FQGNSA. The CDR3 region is CASRDVRAGVEQFF. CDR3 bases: TGTGCCAGCAGGGATGTTCGGGCGGGAGTCGAGCAGTTCTTC.

Here the CDR3 reads CASSHLGTANQPQHF. In nucleotides, the CDR3 is TGTGCCAGTAGCCACCTAGGGACAGCAAATCAGCCCCAGCATTTT. The chain links TRBV19 to TRBJ1-5; 7 bases are a match to TRBD1. Germline V CDR1 and CDR2: LNHDA, SQIVND (reference sequence). V gave up 6 bases and J gave up 4 bases; unmatched junction bases: 9. The CDR3 extends over 15 amino acids.